Following are 5 T cell receptor beta chains from one sample sequenced in a study of human T cells and chemical hapten exposure. TCRdb fed the RACE reads into MiXCR, producing one record per CDR3 protein. This sample has over 100,000 distinct CDR3 sequences, with approximately 10% found just once. Sample time point: patch test 3, about 24 weeks after DPC sensitization. The treatment denotes: therapeutic diphenylcyclopropenone sensitization with weekly scalp DPC. Sequenced material: whole blood, taken in connection with sensitization to the hapten diphenylcyclopropenone (DPC). These receptors were collected from a woman aged 50 to 65 with alopecia areata. Some clones in this sample may be carry-over from other donors' samples.

Ten or more counts support this clonotype. The genes are TRBV6-5 and TRBJ2-5; TRBD2 matches at 7 bases. CDR1 and CDR2 (germline): MNHEY, SVGAGI. The CDR3 runs to 11 residues. The V gene end was trimmed by 8 bases and the J gene end by 9 bases; junction bases not matched to a gene: 6. The CDR3 sequence: CASGEGQAQYF. CDR3 DNA: TGTGCCAGCGGGGAGGGTCAGGCCCAGTACTTC.

This clonotype was seen many times. This chain connects TRBV20-1 to TRBJ1-5; D remains unclear. Germline V gene data show CDR1 as DFQATT and CDR2 as SNEGSKA (reference sequence). Trimming shortened V by 3 bases and J by 3 bases, and 9 bases separated the two germline ends. The length of the CDR3 is 13 residues. The CDR3 region has the DNA TGCAGTGCTAGTGGAGGTCACAATCAGCCCCAGCATTTT. This sequence encodes CSASGGHNQPQHF.

The chain combines TRBV12-3 or TRBV12-4 with TRBJ1-2; D unresolved. The CDR3 has 13 residues. V was pared by 2 bases and J by 0 bases, with 4 bases between. The chain's CDR3 is CASSLSANYGYTF. CDR3 in DNA: TGTGCCAGCAGTTTATCCGCTAACTATGGCTACACCTTC.

This clonotype was seen a few times. The V gene is TRBV30, the J gene TRBJ2-1; D not resolved. From germline, CDR1 is GTSNPN and CDR2 SVGIG (reference sequence). CDR3 length equals 14 residues. Trimming removed 4 bases at V and 6 bases at J, with 16 bases between. CDR3 nucleotide sequence: TGTGCCTGGACCCGGGTATCAAGGTCCAATGAGCAGTTCTTC. Translating it yields CAWTRVSRSNEQFF.

This clonotype was picked up many times. The chain employs TRBV2 and TRBJ2-3; TRBD1 is a possible D gene (5 bases). With 4 bases removed from V and 0 bases from J, the gap between germline ends came to 8 bases. CDR1 and CDR2 from the germline V gene are SNHLY and FYNNEI. This CDR3 region has 14 residues. CDR3 sequence: CASSAWTSTDTQYF. CDR3 DNA sequence: TGTGCCAGCAGTGCCTGGACAAGCACAGATACGCAGTATTTT.